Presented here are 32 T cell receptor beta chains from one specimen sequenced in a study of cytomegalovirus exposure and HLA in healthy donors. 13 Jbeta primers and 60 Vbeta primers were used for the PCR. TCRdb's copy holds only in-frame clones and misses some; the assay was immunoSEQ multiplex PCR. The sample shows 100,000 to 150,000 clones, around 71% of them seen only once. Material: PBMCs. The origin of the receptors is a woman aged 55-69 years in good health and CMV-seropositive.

CDR3 residues: CASSLNSEVLTF. The CDR3, as DNA: TGTGCCAGCAGCTTAAACTCTGAAGTCCTGACTTTC. This chain joins TRBV7-3 and TRBJ2-6, with no clear D. V was pared by 1 base and J by 13 bases, with 8 bases between. This CDR3 spans 12 amino acids. Germline-derived CDR1 and CDR2 are SGHTA and FQGTGA.

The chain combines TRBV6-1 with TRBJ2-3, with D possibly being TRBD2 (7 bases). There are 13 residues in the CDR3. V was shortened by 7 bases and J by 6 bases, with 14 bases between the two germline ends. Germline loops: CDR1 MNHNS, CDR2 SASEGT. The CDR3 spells CASNGGPFDTQYF. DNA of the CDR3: TGTGCCAGCAACGGGGGGCCATTCGATACGCAGTATTTT.

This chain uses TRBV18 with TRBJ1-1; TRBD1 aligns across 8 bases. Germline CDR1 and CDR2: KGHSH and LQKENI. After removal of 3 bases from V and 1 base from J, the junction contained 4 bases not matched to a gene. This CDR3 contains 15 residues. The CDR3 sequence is CASSPLQGANTEAFF. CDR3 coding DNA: TGTGCCAGCTCACCGTTGCAGGGGGCGAACACTGAAGCTTTCTTT. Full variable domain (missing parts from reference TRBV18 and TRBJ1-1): NAGVMQNPRHLVRRRGQEARLRCSPMKGHSHVYWYRQLPEEGLKFMVYLQKENIIDESGMPKERFSAEFPKEGPSILRIQQVVRGDSAAYFCASSPLQGANTEAFFGQGTRLTVV.

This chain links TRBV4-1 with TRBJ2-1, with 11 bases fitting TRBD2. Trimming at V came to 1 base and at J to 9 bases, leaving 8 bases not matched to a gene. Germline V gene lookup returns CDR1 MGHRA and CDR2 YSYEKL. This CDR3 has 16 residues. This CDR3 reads CASSQGIAGGHTEQFF. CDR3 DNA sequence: TGCGCCAGCAGCCAAGGTATAGCGGGGGGGCACACTGAGCAGTTCTTC.

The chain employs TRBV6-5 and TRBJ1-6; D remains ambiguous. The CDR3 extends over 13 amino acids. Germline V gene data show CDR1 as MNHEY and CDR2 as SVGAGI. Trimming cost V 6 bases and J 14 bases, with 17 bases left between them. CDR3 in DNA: TGTGCCAGCAGGGAAAGGTCGGAGAAGGCCCTCCACTTT. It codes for CASRERSEKALHF.

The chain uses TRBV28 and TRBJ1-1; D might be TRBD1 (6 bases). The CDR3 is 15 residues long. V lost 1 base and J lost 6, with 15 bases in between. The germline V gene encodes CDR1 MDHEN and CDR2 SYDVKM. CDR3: CASSLYGGRKAEAFF. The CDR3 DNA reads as TGTGCCAGCAGTTTATATGGGGGCAGAAAAGCTGAAGCTTTCTTT.

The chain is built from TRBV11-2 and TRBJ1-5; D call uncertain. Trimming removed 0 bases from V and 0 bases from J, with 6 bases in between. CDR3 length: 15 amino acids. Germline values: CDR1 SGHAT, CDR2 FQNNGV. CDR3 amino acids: CASSLDPGSNQPQHF. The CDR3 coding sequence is TGTGCCAGCAGCTTAGACCCCGGTAGCAATCAGCCCCAGCATTTT. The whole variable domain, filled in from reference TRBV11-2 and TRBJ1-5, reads EAGVAQSPRYKIIEKRQSVAFWCNPISGHATLYWYQQILGQGPKLLIQFQNNGVVDDSQLPKDRFSAERLKGVDSTLKIQPAKLEDSAVYLCASSLDPGSNQPQHFGDGTRLSIL.

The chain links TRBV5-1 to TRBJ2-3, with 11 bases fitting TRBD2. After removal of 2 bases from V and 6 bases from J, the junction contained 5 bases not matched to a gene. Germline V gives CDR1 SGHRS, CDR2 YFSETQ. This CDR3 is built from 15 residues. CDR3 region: CASSLTSGGADTQYF. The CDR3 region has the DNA TGCGCCAGCAGCTTAACTAGCGGGGGCGCGGATACGCAGTATTTT.

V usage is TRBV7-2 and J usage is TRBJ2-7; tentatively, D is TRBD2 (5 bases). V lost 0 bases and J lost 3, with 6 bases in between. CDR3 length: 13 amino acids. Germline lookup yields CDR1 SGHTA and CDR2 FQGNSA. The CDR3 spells CASSLARDYEQYF. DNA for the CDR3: TGTGCCAGCAGCTTAGCGAGGGACTACGAGCAGTACTTC.

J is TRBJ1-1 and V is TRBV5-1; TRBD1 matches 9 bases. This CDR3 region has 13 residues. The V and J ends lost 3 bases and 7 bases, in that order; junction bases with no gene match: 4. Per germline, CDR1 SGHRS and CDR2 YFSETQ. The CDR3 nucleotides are TGCGCCAGCAGCTGGGGGGGACAGGGTGAAGCTTTCTTT. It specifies CASSWGGQGEAFF.

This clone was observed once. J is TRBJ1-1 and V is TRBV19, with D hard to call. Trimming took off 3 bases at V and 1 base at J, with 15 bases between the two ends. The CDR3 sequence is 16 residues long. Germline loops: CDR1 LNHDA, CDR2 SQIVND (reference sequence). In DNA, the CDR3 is TGTGCCAGTAGTATGGATGGAGGATTGGGGAACACTGAAGCTTTCTTT. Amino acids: CASSMDGGLGNTEAFF.

The CDR3 DNA is TGTGCCAGCAGCTATACGGGGTATGGTCAGCCCCAGCATTTT. It yields the protein CASSYTGYGQPQHF. V and J are TRBV2 and TRBJ1-5, with D uncertain. The V end was cut by 6 bases, the J end by 6 bases, with 15 bases between. CDR1 is SNHLY and CDR2 is FYNNEI in the germline V gene. This CDR3 has 14 residues.

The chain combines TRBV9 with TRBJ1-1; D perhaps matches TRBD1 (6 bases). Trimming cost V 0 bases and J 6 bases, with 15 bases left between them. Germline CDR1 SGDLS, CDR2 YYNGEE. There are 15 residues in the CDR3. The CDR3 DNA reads TGTGCCAGCAGCGTAGTGGGGGGGGCAGGGGCTGAAGCTTTCTTT. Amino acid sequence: CASSVVGGAGAEAFF.

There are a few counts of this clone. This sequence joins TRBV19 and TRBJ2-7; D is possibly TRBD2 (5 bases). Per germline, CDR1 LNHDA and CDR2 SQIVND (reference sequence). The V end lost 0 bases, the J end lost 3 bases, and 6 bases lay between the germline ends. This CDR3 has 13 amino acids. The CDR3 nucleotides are TGTGCCAGTAGTATAGATCGGGGCTACGAGCAGTACTTC. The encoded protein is CASSIDRGYEQYF.

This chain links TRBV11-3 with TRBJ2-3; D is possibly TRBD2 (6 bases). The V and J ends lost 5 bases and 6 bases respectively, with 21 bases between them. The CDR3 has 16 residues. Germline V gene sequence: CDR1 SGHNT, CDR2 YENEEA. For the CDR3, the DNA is TGTGCCAGCAGCACAGCAGGAGGGACTTCAAGGGATACGCAGTATTTT. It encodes CASSTAGGTSRDTQYF.

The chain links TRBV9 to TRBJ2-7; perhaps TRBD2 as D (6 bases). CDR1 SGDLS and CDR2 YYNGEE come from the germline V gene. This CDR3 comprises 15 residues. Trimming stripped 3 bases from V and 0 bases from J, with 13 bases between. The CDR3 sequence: CASSGGVSSSYEQYF. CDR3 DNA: TGTGCCAGCAGCGGGGGGGTCTCGAGCTCCTACGAGCAGTACTTC.

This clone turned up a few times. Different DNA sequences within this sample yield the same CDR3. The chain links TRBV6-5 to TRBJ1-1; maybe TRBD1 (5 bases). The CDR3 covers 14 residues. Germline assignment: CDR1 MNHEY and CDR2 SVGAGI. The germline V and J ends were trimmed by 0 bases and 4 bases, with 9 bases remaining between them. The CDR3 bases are TGTGCCAGCAGTTACTCGACGGGGGGCACTGAAGCTTTCTTT. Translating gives CASSYSTGGTEAFF.

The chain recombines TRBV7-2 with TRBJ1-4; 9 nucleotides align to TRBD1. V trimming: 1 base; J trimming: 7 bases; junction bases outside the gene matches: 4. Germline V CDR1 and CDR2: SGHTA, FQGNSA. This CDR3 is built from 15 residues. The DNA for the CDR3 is TGTGCCAGCAGCTTAGAGGGACAGGGTGGTGAAAAACTGTTTTTT. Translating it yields CASSLEGQGGEKLFF.

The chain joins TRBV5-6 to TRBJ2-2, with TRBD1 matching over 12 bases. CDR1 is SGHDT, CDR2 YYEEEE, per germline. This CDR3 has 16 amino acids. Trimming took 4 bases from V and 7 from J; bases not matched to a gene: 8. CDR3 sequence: CASSIGDRGQDGELFF. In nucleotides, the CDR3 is TGTGCCAGCAGCATCGGGGACAGGGGGCAGGACGGGGAGCTGTTTTTT.

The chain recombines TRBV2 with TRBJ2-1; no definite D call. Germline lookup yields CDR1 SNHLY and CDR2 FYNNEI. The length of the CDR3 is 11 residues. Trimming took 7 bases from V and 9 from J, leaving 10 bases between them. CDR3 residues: CASNTELEQFF. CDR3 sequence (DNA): TGTGCCAGCAATACAGAGCTTGAGCAGTTCTTC.

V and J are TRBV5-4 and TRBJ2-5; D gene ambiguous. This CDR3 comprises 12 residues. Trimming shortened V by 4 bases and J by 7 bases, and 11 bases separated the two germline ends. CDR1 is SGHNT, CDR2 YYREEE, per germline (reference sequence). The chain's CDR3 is CASSLTPGTQYF. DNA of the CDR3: TGTGCCAGCAGCCTAACCCCAGGGACCCAGTACTTC. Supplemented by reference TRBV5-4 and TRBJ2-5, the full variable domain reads ETGVTQSPTHLIKTRGQQVTLRCSSQSGHNTVSWYQQALGQGPQFIFQYYREEENGRGNFPPRFSGLQFPNYSSELNVNALELDDSALYLCASSLTPGTQYFGPGTRLLVL.

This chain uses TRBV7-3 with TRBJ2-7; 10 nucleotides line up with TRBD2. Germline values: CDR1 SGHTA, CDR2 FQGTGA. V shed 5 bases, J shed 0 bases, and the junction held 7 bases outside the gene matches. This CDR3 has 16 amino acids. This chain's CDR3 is CASSPSLAGSSYEQYF. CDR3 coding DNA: TGTGCCAGCAGCCCCTCACTAGCGGGGAGCTCCTACGAGCAGTACTTC.

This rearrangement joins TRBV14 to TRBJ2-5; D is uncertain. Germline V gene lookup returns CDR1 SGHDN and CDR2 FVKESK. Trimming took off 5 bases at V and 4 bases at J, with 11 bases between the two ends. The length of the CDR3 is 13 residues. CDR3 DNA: TGTGCCAGCAGCAAAAGACGGGTAGAGACCCAGTACTTC. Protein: CASSKRRVETQYF.

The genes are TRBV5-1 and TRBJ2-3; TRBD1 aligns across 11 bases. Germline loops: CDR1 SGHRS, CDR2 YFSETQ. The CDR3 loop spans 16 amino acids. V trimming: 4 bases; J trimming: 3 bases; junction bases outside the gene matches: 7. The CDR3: CASSVGQGEGTDTQYF. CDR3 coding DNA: TGCGCCAGCAGCGTGGGACAGGGGGAAGGGACAGATACGCAGTATTTT.

In DNA form, the CDR3 reads TGTGCCAGCAGCTCTGGGGACAGTTACGAGCAGTACTTC. The encoded protein is CASSSGDSYEQYF. The gene calls are TRBV11-3 and TRBJ2-7; 7 bases line up with TRBD1. V lost 4 bases to trimming and J lost 4 bases; unmatched junction nucleotides: 4. The CDR3 loop spans 13 amino acids. Germline V gene sequence: CDR1 SGHNT, CDR2 YENEEA.

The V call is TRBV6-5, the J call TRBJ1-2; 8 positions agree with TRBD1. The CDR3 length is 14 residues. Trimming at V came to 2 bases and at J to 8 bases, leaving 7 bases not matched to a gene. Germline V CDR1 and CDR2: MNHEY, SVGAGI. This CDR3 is CASSYEGQEKGYTF. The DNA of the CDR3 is TGTGCCAGCAGTTACGAGGGACAGGAGAAAGGCTACACCTTC.

As DNA, the CDR3 is TGCGCCAGCAGCCGGAGGGCGGATCAGGGGAACACTGAAGCTTTCTTT. Encoded protein: CASSRRADQGNTEAFF. The chain uses TRBV5-1 and TRBJ1-1, with D perhaps matching TRBD1 (5 bases). The CDR3 spans 16 residues. V lost 4 bases and J lost 1, with 17 bases in between. Germline V gene data show CDR1 as SGHRS and CDR2 as YFSETQ.

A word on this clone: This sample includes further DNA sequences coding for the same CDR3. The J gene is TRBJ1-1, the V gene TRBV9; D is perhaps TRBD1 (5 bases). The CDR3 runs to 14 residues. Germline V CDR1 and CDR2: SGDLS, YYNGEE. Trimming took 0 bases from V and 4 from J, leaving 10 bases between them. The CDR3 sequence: CASSVGGGGTEAFF. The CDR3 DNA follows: TGTGCCAGCAGCGTAGGTGGGGGAGGCACTGAAGCTTTCTTT. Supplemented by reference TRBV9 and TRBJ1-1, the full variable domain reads DSGVTQTPKHLITATGQRVTLRCSPRSGDLSVYWYQQSLDQGLQFLIQYYNGEERAKGNILERFSAQQFPDLHSELNLSSLELGDSALYFCASSVGGGGTEAFFGQGTRLTVV.

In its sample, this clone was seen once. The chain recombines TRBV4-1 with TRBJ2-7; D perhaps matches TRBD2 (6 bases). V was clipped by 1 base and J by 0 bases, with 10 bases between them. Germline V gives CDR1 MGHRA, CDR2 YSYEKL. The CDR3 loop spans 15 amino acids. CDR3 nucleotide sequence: TGCGCCAGCAGCCAAGTGGGCGGGAACTCCTACGAGCAGTACTTC. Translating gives CASSQVGGNSYEQYF.

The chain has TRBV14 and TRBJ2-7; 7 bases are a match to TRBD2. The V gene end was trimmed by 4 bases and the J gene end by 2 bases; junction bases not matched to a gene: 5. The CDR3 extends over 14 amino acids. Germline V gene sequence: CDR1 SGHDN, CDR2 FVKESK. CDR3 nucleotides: TGTGCCAGCAGCCTTGGGGGAGGGACCTACGAGCAGTACTTC. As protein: CASSLGGGTYEQYF.

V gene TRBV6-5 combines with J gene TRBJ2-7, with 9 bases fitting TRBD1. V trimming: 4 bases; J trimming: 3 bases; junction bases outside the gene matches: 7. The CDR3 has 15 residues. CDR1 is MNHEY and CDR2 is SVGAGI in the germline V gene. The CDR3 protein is CASSSEGGQGYEQYF. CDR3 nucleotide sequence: TGTGCCAGCAGTTCCGAGGGGGGACAGGGCTACGAGCAGTACTTC.

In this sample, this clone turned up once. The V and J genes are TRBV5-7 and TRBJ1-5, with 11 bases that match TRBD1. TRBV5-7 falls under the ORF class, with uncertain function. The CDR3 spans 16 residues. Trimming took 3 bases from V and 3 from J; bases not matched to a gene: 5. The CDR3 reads CASSWDRGKVNQPQHF. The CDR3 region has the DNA TGTGCCAGCAGCTGGGACAGGGGGAAGGTCAATCAGCCCCAGCATTTT.